The 26 T cell receptor beta chains below all came from one sample that was sequenced in a study of human T cells and chemical hapten exposure. The time point here: pre-sensitization, week 0. This sample's treatment: therapeutic diphenylcyclopropenone sensitization with weekly scalp DPC. TCRdb analysed the RACE reads with MiXCR anew, one entry per CDR3 protein. The sample records tens of thousands of distinct CDR3 sequences, roughly 9.8% being singletons. Specimen: whole blood, collected in connection with sensitization to the hapten diphenylcyclopropenone (DPC). These receptors were obtained from a woman in her forties or fifties with alopecia areata. Some clones in this sample may be carry-over from other donors' samples.

A few counts support this clonotype. V is TRBV25-1 and J is TRBJ1-2; weak D call: TRBD1 (5 bases). Trimming removed 2 bases from V and 3 bases from J, with 7 bases in between. The CDR3 has 13 amino acids. Germline V lookup: CDR1 MGHDK, CDR2 SYGVNS. The CDR3, as DNA: TGTGCCAGCAGTGAACAGGGTGACTATGGCTACACCTTC. This sequence encodes CASSEQGDYGYTF.

This clonotype was seen at least ten times. V and J are TRBV3-1 and TRBJ2-1; D gene uncertain. The germline CDR1 and CDR2 sequences are LGHDT and YNNKEL (reference sequence). Trimming took 0 bases from V and 1 from J, leaving 16 bases between them. The CDR3 consists of 18 residues. CDR3 in amino acids: CASSQDFRVLGSYNEQFF. The CDR3, as DNA: TGTGCCAGCAGCCAAGATTTTCGGGTATTGGGTTCCTACAATGAGCAGTTCTTC.

This clonotype was recorded many times. This chain uses TRBV11-2 with TRBJ2-3; no clear D gene. The germline gives CDR1 SGHAT, CDR2 FQNNGV. CDR3 length equals 15 residues. V shed 5 bases and J shed 3 bases, with 15 bases lying between them. The CDR3 loop reads CASSSTWARTDTQYF. The CDR3 bases are TGTGCCAGCAGCAGTACCTGGGCTCGTACAGATACGCAGTATTTT.

The genes are TRBV19 and TRBJ1-1, with 10 bases fitting TRBD1. This CDR3 is built from 14 residues. V gave up 4 bases and J gave up 7 bases; unmatched junction bases: 6. Germline assignment: CDR1 LNHDA and CDR2 SQIVND (reference sequence). The CDR3 DNA follows: TGTGCCAGTAGTAGGGGACAGGGGTTCGTTGAAGCTTTCTTT. Encoded protein: CASSRGQGFVEAFF.

This chain connects TRBV28 to TRBJ1-1; perhaps TRBD1 as D (5 bases). The CDR3 loop spans 14 amino acids. The ends were cut back, 2 bases at V and 9 bases at J, with 16 bases in the middle. Germline V gene data show CDR1 as MDHEN and CDR2 as SYDVKM. The CDR3: CASSLAPGLGQAFF. CDR3 nucleotide sequence: TGTGCCAGCAGTTTAGCCCCAGGGTTGGGTCAAGCTTTCTTT.

This clonotype came up many times. The J gene is TRBJ2-7, the V gene TRBV7-2, with D perhaps TRBD1 (5 bases). The germline V and J ends were trimmed by 3 bases and 5 bases, with 20 bases remaining between them. Germline-derived CDR1 and CDR2 are SGHTA and FQGNSA. The CDR3 consists of 16 residues. The CDR3 region is CASSFGYRSFIDEQYF. The DNA for the CDR3 is TGTGCCAGCAGCTTCGGGTACAGGAGTTTTATAGACGAGCAGTACTTC.

This sequence joins TRBV29-1 and TRBJ1-1; D is unclear. The CDR3 consists of 12 residues. The germline CDR1 and CDR2 sequences are SQVTM and ANQGSEA. The V and J ends lost 8 bases and 2 bases respectively, with 12 bases between them. As DNA, the CDR3 is TGCAGCCTCAGAGGAGTTAACACTGAAGCTTTCTTT. Translating gives CSLRGVNTEAFF.

This clonotype showed up many times. The CDR3 reads CSATKREVYYEQYF. The CDR3 coding sequence is TGCAGTGCTACGAAGCGGGAGGTATACTACGAGCAGTACTTC. The chain uses TRBV20-1 and TRBJ2-7; 9 bases match TRBD2. Per the germline V gene, CDR1 is DFQATT and CDR2 is SNEGSKA (reference sequence). The CDR3 contains 14 residues. V lost 4 bases to trimming and J lost 3 bases; unmatched junction nucleotides: 7.

The rearrangement links TRBV7-9 to TRBJ2-1, with TRBD2 matching over 7 bases. This CDR3 has 18 residues. The V gene end was trimmed by 0 bases and the J gene end by 8 bases; junction bases not matched to a gene: 16. Germline CDR1 and CDR2: SEHNR and FQNEAQ (reference sequence). For the CDR3, the DNA is TGTGCCAGCAGCTTAGCGGGCGGGAGCGCTTTGAGTTTTGATGAGCAGTTCTTC. Translating gives CASSLAGGSALSFDEQFF.

The chain is built from TRBV7-9 and TRBJ1-2; 9 nucleotides line up with TRBD1. Per germline, CDR1 SEHNR and CDR2 FQNEAQ (reference sequence). The CDR3 extends over 15 amino acids. V lost 1 base and J lost 4; bases outside the gene matches: 4. For the CDR3, the DNA is TGTGCCAGCAGCTTAGAAGACAGGGGGTCCTATGGCTACACCTTC. This codes for CASSLEDRGSYGYTF.

V is TRBV28 and J is TRBJ1-2; D is undetermined. The V end was cut by 6 bases, the J end by 5 bases, with 10 bases between. There are 12 residues in the CDR3. Germline CDR1 reads MDHEN; CDR2 reads SYDVKM. Here the CDR3 DNA reads TGTGCCAGCAGCCCAGCGGGATATGGCTACACCTTC. This sequence encodes CASSPAGYGYTF.

This clonotype was detected only a few times. The V gene is TRBV6-5, the J gene TRBJ1-1; D may be TRBD1 (6 bases). The V end lost 0 bases, the J end lost 4 bases, and 15 bases lay between the germline ends. CDR1 MNHEY and CDR2 SVGAGI come from the germline V gene. The CDR3 spans 16 residues. The CDR3 region is CASSYSAAGAGTEAFF. DNA for the CDR3: TGTGCCAGCAGTTACTCGGCGGCAGGGGCTGGCACTGAAGCTTTCTTT.

This clonotype was seen at least ten times. The rearrangement links TRBV2 to TRBJ2-1, with TRBD2 matching 15 bases. The CDR3 length is 15 residues. V was pared by 8 bases and J by 15 bases, with 14 bases of the junction left unmatched. Germline V lookup: CDR1 SNHLY, CDR2 FYNNEI. The CDR3 loop is CASSRAGLAGGGGFF. For the CDR3, the DNA is TGTGCCAGCTCCCGAGCGGGACTAGCGGGAGGCGGGGGGTTCTTC. The variable domain in full, with the rest retrieved from reference TRBV2 and TRBJ2-1, is EPEVTQTPSHQVTQMGQEVILRCVPISNHLYFYWYRQILGQKVEFLVSFYNNEISEKSEIFDDQFSVERPDGSNFTLKIRSTKLEDSAMYFCASSRAGLAGGGGFFGPGTRLTVL.

This clonotype has more than one count but fewer than ten. V and J are TRBV28 and TRBJ1-1; D is possibly TRBD1 (6 bases). Trimming removed 3 bases from V and 0 bases from J, with 11 bases in between. CDR1 and CDR2 (germline): MDHEN, SYDVKM. The CDR3 covers 15 residues. The CDR3 coding sequence is TGTGCCAGCAGTTTTGTGGGGGCGCTGAACACTGAAGCTTTCTTT. Translated: CASSFVGALNTEAFF.

This clonotype was found many times. The rearrangement links TRBV20-1 to TRBJ2-7; tentatively, D is TRBD2 (6 bases). Germline values: CDR1 DFQATT, CDR2 SNEGSKA (reference sequence). This CDR3 spans 13 amino acids. The ends were cut back, 3 bases at V and 1 base at J, with 10 bases in the middle. CDR3 in amino acids: CSASPGGSYEQYF. The CDR3 bases are TGCAGTGCTAGTCCCGGGGGATCCTACGAGCAGTACTTC.

The sample holds a few counts of this clonotype. The junction differs from germline at one of its ends, possibly a read error. The V gene is TRBV7-8, the J gene TRBJ2-3, with D perhaps TRBD2 (6 bases). Germline CDR1 and CDR2: SGHVS and FQNEAQ. The CDR3 consists of 11 residues. CDR3: CASSLAYTQYF. The CDR3 coding sequence is TGTGCCAGCAGCCTAGCGTATACGCAGTATTTT. Full variable domain (outside the CDR3, taken from reference TRBV7-8 and TRBJ2-3): GAGVSQSPRYKVAKRGQDVALRCDPISGHVSLFWYQQALGQGPEFLTYFQNEAQLDKSGLPSDRFFAERPEGSVSTLKIQRTQQEDSAVYLCASSLAYTQYFGPGTRLTVL.

This chain uses TRBV10-3 with TRBJ1-1, with D perhaps matching TRBD1 (5 bases). Germline CDR1 ENHRY, CDR2 SYGVKD. Trimming shortened V by 8 bases and J by 4 bases, and 17 bases separated the two germline ends. This CDR3 has 14 residues. For the CDR3, the DNA is TGTGCCATCTTCTATGCGGTAGGGGTCACTGAAGCTTTCTTT. This sequence encodes CAIFYAVGVTEAFF.

This clonotype was counted many times. The V and J genes are TRBV29-1 and TRBJ1-5; no firm D call. Germline values: CDR1 SQVTM, CDR2 ANQGSEA. V gave up 5 bases and J gave up 1 base, with 9 bases separating them. The CDR3 is made up of 13 amino acids. CDR3 sequence: CSVKGTSNQPQHF. The CDR3 bases are TGCAGCGTTAAGGGAACCAGCAATCAGCCCCAGCATTTT.

The chain is built from TRBV29-1 and TRBJ2-7; possible D gene TRBD2, 7 bases. This CDR3 is built from 14 residues. V lost 5 bases and J 0 bases, leaving 14 bases between the germline ends. Germline loops: CDR1 SQVTM, CDR2 ANQGSEA. This CDR3 is CSVTEGGGSYEQYF. The DNA for the CDR3 is TGCAGCGTTACCGAAGGGGGGGGCTCCTACGAGCAGTACTTC.

This clonotype was seen ten or more times. V is TRBV18 and J is TRBJ1-2; 7 bases align to TRBD1. The germline gives CDR1 KGHSH, CDR2 LQKENI. CDR3 size: 16 residues. The ends lost 3 bases at V and 5 bases at J; junction bases unmatched: 12. CDR3 nucleotides: TGTGCCAGCTCACCGGCTTTAGGGGGCGCGGATTATGGCTACACCTTC. This translates into CASSPALGGADYGYTF.

At least ten counts were recorded for this clonotype. The J gene is TRBJ1-5, the V gene TRBV29-1, with D possibly matching TRBD1 (5 bases). Germline CDR1 is SQVTM and CDR2 is ANQGSEA. V shed 5 bases and J shed 0 bases, with 8 bases lying between them. The CDR3 totals 13 residues. CDR3 nucleotide sequence: TGCAGCGTTCGGGACGGTAGCAATCAGCCCCAGCATTTT. Translated: CSVRDGSNQPQHF.

This clonotype was detected ten times or more. The gene calls are TRBV6-4 and TRBJ1-1; the match to TRBD1 covers 10 bases. J gave up 1 base and V 6 bases, and 5 bases lay outside the gene matches. The CDR3 loop spans 15 amino acids. Germline V gene lookup returns CDR1 MRHNA and CDR2 SNTAGT. The CDR3 coding sequence is TGTGCCAGCAGCCCGGGACAGGGGTGGAACACTGAAGCTTTCTTT. The encoded protein is CASSPGQGWNTEAFF.

This clonotype showed up many times. This chain uses TRBV5-1 with TRBJ2-2, with a possible D match to TRBD1 (6 bases). Germline V lookup: CDR1 SGHRS, CDR2 YFSETQ. The CDR3 has 16 residues. Trimming cost V 4 bases and J 0 bases, with 13 bases left between them. CDR3 region: CASSGNRATNTGELFF. DNA for the CDR3: TGCGCCAGCAGCGGAAACAGGGCGACGAACACCGGGGAGCTGTTTTTT.

This clonotype was counted a few times. The V call is TRBV5-1, the J call TRBJ2-3; TRBD1 agrees at 8 bases. The CDR3 covers 15 residues. V shed 1 base and J 6 bases; nucleotides not matched to a gene: 7. The germline V gene encodes CDR1 SGHRS and CDR2 YFSETQ. CDR3 region: CASSLPGQGTDTQYF. The CDR3 nucleotides are TGCGCCAGCAGCTTGCCTGGACAGGGAACGGATACGCAGTATTTT.

This clonotype was seen a few times. The CDR3 coding sequence is TGTGCCAGCAGTTTAGCTGGGACAGGGTCCTACGAGCAGTACTTC. Translation: CASSLAGTGSYEQYF. The chain employs TRBV12-3 or TRBV12-4 and TRBJ2-7, with TRBD1 matching 9 bases. This CDR3 has 15 residues. V lost 0 bases to trimming and J lost 1 base; unmatched junction nucleotides: 1.

The chain uses TRBV6-1 and TRBJ1-5, with a tentative D call TRBD1 (5 bases). This CDR3 region has 17 residues. Trimming removed 0 bases from V and 0 bases from J, with 12 bases in between. Germline V lookup: CDR1 MNHNS, CDR2 SASEGT. CDR3 DNA sequence: TGTGCCAGCAGTGAAGCTTGGTATGGGACTAGCAATCAGCCCCAGCATTTT. This sequence encodes CASSEAWYGTSNQPQHF.